The present T cell receptor beta chain was sequenced within a study of T cell responses to AZD1222 COVID-19 vaccine. Study overall: The analysis combined second doses at about 4 or about 12 weeks. The study, taken as a whole, reports: Across the whole spike, CD4 TCRs peaked at regions 160-218 and 743-854.

Assay used: immunoSEQ multiplex PCR; TCRdb lists only in-frame clones, some missing. The repertoire has approximately 150,000 clones, 90% of them found once; the top ten carry approximately 3%. Worth noting for this clone: Its specificity is not known.

This CDR3 contains 15 residues. CDR1 SGHRS and CDR2 YFSETQ come from the germline V gene. The V gene lost 0 bases and the J gene lost 1 base, with 8 bases spanning the gap. The source is an adult in good health. The material sequenced was peripheral blood, taken on day 0 of AZD1222 vaccination. V gene TRBV5-1 combines with J gene TRBJ2-1, with a tentative D call TRBD2 (5 bases). The CDR3 here is CASSLVGDSYNEQFF. The CDR3 DNA reads as TGCGCCAGCAGCTTGGTCGGGGATTCCTACAATGAGCAGTTCTTC.